This passage covers 30 T cell receptor beta chains from one sample sequenced in a study of shared clonotypes between healthy human individuals. This table comes from immunoSEQ multiplex PCR, and its TCRdb copy is limited to in-frame clones, with some not included. The data contain fewer than 2.5 million clones, roughly 93% of them singletons. Specimen: naive CD4+ T cells from PBMCs. The subset denotes: CD45RA+ positively selected. The receptors come from a man aged 18 to 30 in good health. Some clones in this sample may be carry-over from other donors' samples.

This clone was detected once. V is TRBV2 and J is TRBJ2-5; D might be TRBD2 (5 bases). With 6 bases removed from V and 2 bases from J, the gap between germline ends came to 19 bases. Germline assignment: CDR1 SNHLY and CDR2 FYNNEI. The CDR3 loop spans 16 amino acids. DNA for the CDR3: TGTGCCAGCAGAGCTCCGGACGTTCCGGGACAAGAGACCCAGTACTTC. As protein: CASRAPDVPGQETQYF.

The chain employs TRBV5-8 and TRBJ1-3; D call uncertain. V dropped 3 bases and J dropped 1 base, with 8 bases sitting between them. This CDR3 region has 14 residues. Germline V gene lookup returns CDR1 SGHTS and CDR2 YDEGEE. The CDR3 is CASSWRRSGNTIYF. DNA of the CDR3: TGTGCCAGCAGCTGGCGAAGATCTGGAAACACCATATATTTT.

The chain couples TRBV5-4 to TRBJ1-3; TRBD1 might be the D (5 bases). V shed 3 bases and J shed 4 bases, with 14 bases lying between them. Germline V lookup: CDR1 SGHNT, CDR2 YYREEE (reference sequence). The CDR3 is 15 residues long. This CDR3 reads CASSSQGSLGNTIYF. For the CDR3, the DNA is TGTGCCAGCAGCTCCCAGGGATCTTTGGGAAACACCATATATTTT.

The CDR3 DNA sequence: TGTGCCCCCACCTTCGGGACAGGGAGGACCGGGGAGCTGTTTTTT. Translated, it gives CAPTFGTGRTGELFF. The chain uses TRBV10-3 and TRBJ2-2; the match to TRBD1 covers 9 bases. After removal of 11 bases from V and 5 bases from J, the junction contained 12 bases not matched to a gene. The CDR3 is made up of 15 amino acids. Germline V gene data show CDR1 as ENHRY and CDR2 as SYGVKD.

The chain has TRBV9 and TRBJ2-3; tentative D call: TRBD2 (5 bases). The germline V and J ends were trimmed by 4 bases and 2 bases, with 29 bases remaining between them. The CDR3 runs to 20 residues. CDR1 is SGDLS and CDR2 is YYNGEE in the germline V gene. The CDR3 sequence is CASSPLGWRTQGPSTDTQYF. The CDR3 DNA is TGTGCCAGCAGCCCCCTAGGGTGGAGGACCCAAGGGCCTTCCACAGATACGCAGTATTTT.

The chain combines TRBV2 with TRBJ1-5; no clear D gene. This CDR3 has 15 residues. V lost 6 bases, J lost 2 bases, and 14 bases lay in between. Germline CDR1 reads SNHLY; CDR2 reads FYNNEI. CDR3 coding DNA: TGTGCCAGCAGATTCACAATCCGTGGCAATCAGCCCCAGCATTTT. Translating gives CASRFTIRGNQPQHF.

V usage is TRBV30 and J usage is TRBJ1-3; D not certain. V lost 5 bases and J 2 bases, leaving 10 bases between the germline ends. This CDR3 region has 13 residues. Germline loops: CDR1 GTSNPN, CDR2 SVGIG (reference sequence). CDR3 coding DNA: TGTGCCTGGCAGGCTGCCCCTGGAAACACCATATATTTT. It encodes CAWQAAPGNTIYF.

This clone has more than one count but fewer than ten. The chain recombines TRBV9 with TRBJ1-1; possibly TRBD1 for D (6 bases). CDR3 length: 16 amino acids. The germline V and J ends were trimmed by 4 bases and 1 base, with 17 bases remaining between them. Germline values: CDR1 SGDLS, CDR2 YYNGEE. This CDR3 is CASSPSRGSGNTEAFF. Written as DNA, the CDR3 is TGTGCCAGCAGCCCCTCTAGGGGGTCGGGGAACACTGAAGCTTTCTTT. The full variable domain, rest sourced from reference TRBV9 and TRBJ1-1, is DSGVTQTPKHLITATGQRVTLRCSPRSGDLSVYWYQQSLDQGLQFLIQYYNGEERAKGNILERFSAQQFPDLHSELNLSSLELGDSALYFCASSPSRGSGNTEAFFGQGTRLTVV.

About this clone itself: Other DNA sequences in this sample translate to the same CDR3. This rearrangement joins TRBV27 to TRBJ1-2; perhaps TRBD1 as D (5 bases). The V gene's germline CDR1 is MNHEY and CDR2 SMNVEV (reference sequence). The CDR3 extends over 14 amino acids. V lost 2 bases to trimming and J lost 0 bases, with 7 bases between them. CDR3 region: CASSLRGTNYGYTF. As DNA, the CDR3 is TGTGCCAGCAGTTTAAGGGGAACTAACTATGGCTACACCTTC.

The chain links TRBV6-1 to TRBJ1-2; no reliable D call. The CDR3 has 16 amino acids. Trimming took 4 bases from V and 4 from J, leaving 19 bases between them. CDR1 is MNHNS, CDR2 SASEGT, per germline. In DNA form, the CDR3 reads TGTGCCAGCAGTGTTGCCGAGGCCGGGCGTTTCTATGGCTACACCTTC. Amino acids: CASSVAEAGRFYGYTF.

This rearrangement joins TRBV2 to TRBJ2-3, with TRBD2 identical over 13 bases. The CDR3 covers 16 residues. V was clipped by 6 bases and J by 0 bases; unmatched bases: 3. CDR1 SNHLY and CDR2 FYNNEI come from the germline V gene. The CDR3 here is CASRGGLAGSTDTQYF. CDR3 sequence (DNA): TGTGCCAGCAGAGGGGGACTAGCGGGGAGCACAGATACGCAGTATTTT.

The chain has TRBV27 and TRBJ2-4; D possibly corresponds to TRBD2 (6 bases). Per germline, CDR1 MNHEY and CDR2 SMNVEV (reference sequence). Trimming removed 4 bases from V and 7 bases from J, with 17 bases in between. The CDR3 is made up of 15 amino acids. The CDR3 sequence is CASSSIGGLRNIQYF. CDR3 coding DNA: TGTGCCAGCAGTTCTATTGGGGGGTTGCGGAACATTCAGTACTTC.

V and J are TRBV18 and TRBJ2-5, with 8 bases fitting TRBD1. Germline lookup yields CDR1 KGHSH and CDR2 LQKENI. V dropped 5 bases and J dropped 5; count of bases not matched to a gene: 7. The CDR3 has 14 amino acids. The CDR3 region is CASSARGPEETQYF. The DNA for the CDR3 is TGTGCCAGCTCAGCCAGGGGGCCGGAGGAGACCCAGTACTTC.

V usage is TRBV27 and J usage is TRBJ1-5; no definite D call. V lost 5 bases to trimming and J lost 3 bases, with 17 bases between them. CDR1 and CDR2 (germline): MNHEY, SMNVEV (reference sequence). The length of the CDR3 is 16 residues. CDR3 nucleotide sequence: TGTGCCAGCAGTCCGGTTGGGGAAGGGTTCAATCAGCCCCAGCATTTT. Protein sequence: CASSPVGEGFNQPQHF.

V usage is TRBV28 and J usage is TRBJ2-7; D is perhaps TRBD2 (5 bases). Trimming took off 3 bases at V and 1 base at J, with 13 bases between the two ends. Germline V gives CDR1 MDHEN, CDR2 SYDVKM. This CDR3 region has 15 residues. CDR3 DNA sequence: TGTGCCAGCAGTTTTTTGGGCGGGTTTTCCTACGAGCAGTACTTC. It specifies CASSFLGGFSYEQYF.

J is TRBJ1-1 and V is TRBV2; D call uncertain. CDR3 size: 13 residues. V was pared by 6 bases and J by 4 bases, with 12 bases between. Germline lookup yields CDR1 SNHLY and CDR2 FYNNEI. The CDR3 spells CASRRRDSTEAFF. The CDR3 DNA sequence: TGTGCCAGCAGGAGGAGGGATAGCACTGAAGCTTTCTTT. Combining the CDR3 with reference TRBV2 and TRBJ1-1 gives the whole variable domain EPEVTQTPSHQVTQMGQEVILRCVPISNHLYFYWYRQILGQKVEFLVSFYNNEISEKSEIFDDQFSVERPDGSNFTLKIRSTKLEDSAMYFCASRRRDSTEAFFGQGTRLTVV.

The V and J genes are TRBV7-9 and TRBJ2-3; D gene ambiguous. Germline loops: CDR1 SEHNR, CDR2 FQNEAQ (reference sequence). This CDR3 is 16 amino acids long. Trimming took 2 bases from V and 0 from J, leaving 12 bases between them. The chain's CDR3 is CASSLLGGPSTDTQYF. The CDR3 DNA is TGTGCCAGCAGCTTATTGGGTGGACCTAGCACAGATACGCAGTATTTT. Full variable domain (remainder filled in from reference TRBV7-9 and TRBJ2-3): DTGVSQNPRHKITKRGQNVTFRCDPISEHNRLYWYRQTLGQGPEFLTYFQNEAQLEKSRLLSDRFSAERPKGSFSTLEIQRTEQGDSAMYLCASSLLGGPSTDTQYFGPGTRLTVL.

As DNA, the CDR3 is TGCAGCGCCCCAGGCGGGCCCTCGGAGACCCAGTACTTC. It translates to CSAPGGPSETQYF. The J gene is TRBJ2-5, the V gene TRBV29-1; the D gene is possibly TRBD2 (5 bases). CDR3 length equals 13 residues. Between the trimmed V and J ends, which lost 7 bases and 5 bases, there was a span of 17 bases. Germline lookup yields CDR1 SQVTM and CDR2 ANQGSEA.

V and J are TRBV28 and TRBJ1-2; 7 bases match TRBD1. With V trimmed by 6 bases and J by 8 bases, 9 bases remained unmatched. Germline V CDR1 and CDR2: MDHEN, SYDVKM. The CDR3 has 13 amino acids. This chain's CDR3 is CASRGGTVRGYTF. The DNA for the CDR3 is TGTGCCAGCAGGGGCGGGACAGTACGCGGCTACACCTTC.

The chain carries TRBV13 and TRBJ2-7; 8 bases map to TRBD2. The junction had 5 bases not matched to a gene; V was cut back by 2 bases and J by 2 bases. CDR3 size: 15 residues. Germline V gene sequence: CDR1 PRHDT, CDR2 FYEKMQ (reference sequence). CDR3 in DNA: TGTGCCAGCAGCTTATACACGGGAGGGACCTACGAGCAGTACTTC. As protein: CASSLYTGGTYEQYF.

This chain joins TRBV6-5 and TRBJ2-1; D is unresolved. Trimming stripped 0 bases from V and 8 bases from J, with 14 bases between. The CDR3 has 15 amino acids. In germline, CDR1 is MNHEY, CDR2 SVGAGI. CDR3 bases: TGTGCCAGCAGTTACTCGTCTCCCGCACGTGATGAGCAGTTCTTC. The encoded protein is CASSYSSPARDEQFF.

This chain uses TRBV29-1 with TRBJ2-5, with 8 bases fitting TRBD1. The germline V gene encodes CDR1 SQVTM and CDR2 ANQGSEA. Germline trimming cut 2 bases from V and 4 bases from J; bases unmatched to any gene: 3. The CDR3 consists of 13 residues. CDR3 coding DNA: TGCAGCGTTGAAAGTCAGGGGGCAGAGACCCAGTACTTC. As protein: CSVESQGAETQYF.

This chain connects TRBV15 to TRBJ2-5; 9 positions match TRBD2. The CDR3 has 15 residues. Germline V gives CDR1 LNHNV, CDR2 YYDKDF (reference sequence). Trimming removed 1 base from V and 7 bases from J; junction bases left unmatched: 7. The CDR3 nucleotides read TGTGCCACCAGCAGAGGCGGGAGGGCCCTCGGGACCCAGTACTTC. Translation: CATSRGGRALGTQYF.

V is TRBV18 and J is TRBJ1-4, with TRBD1 as a possible D gene (6 bases). Per germline, CDR1 KGHSH and CDR2 LQKENI. Deletions cut 2 bases from V and 6 bases from J, with 13 bases between. This CDR3 is 15 amino acids long. The CDR3 bases are TGTGCCAGCTCACCATTCACAGGGCTAGATGAAAAACTGTTTTTT. Amino acid sequence: CASSPFTGLDEKLFF.

This chain uses TRBV29-1 with TRBJ2-7; maybe TRBD1 (6 bases). Deletions cut 5 bases from V and 3 bases from J, with 11 bases between. CDR3 size: 12 residues. In germline, CDR1 is SQVTM, CDR2 ANQGSEA. The DNA of the CDR3 is TGCAGCGTTACCCGGGACAACTACGAGCAGTACTTC. Translation: CSVTRDNYEQYF.

The V and J genes are TRBV5-6 and TRBJ1-3, with D maybe TRBD1 (6 bases). CDR3 length equals 14 residues. CDR1 SGHDT and CDR2 YYEEEE come from the germline V gene. Trimming cost V 1 base and J 3 bases, with 8 bases left between them. Written as DNA, the CDR3 is TGTGCCAGCAGCTTGACACAGGGTGGAAACACCATATATTTT. Amino acid sequence: CASSLTQGGNTIYF.

This clone is a singleton in its sample. The same CDR3 arises from other DNA sequences in this sample as well. This rearrangement joins TRBV5-1 to TRBJ2-2, with TRBD2 as a possible D gene (6 bases). Trimming removed 0 bases from V and 0 bases from J, with 9 bases in between. Germline lookup yields CDR1 SGHRS and CDR2 YFSETQ. CDR3 length: 16 amino acids. The CDR3 protein is CASSLEAGTNTGELFF. For the CDR3, the DNA is TGCGCCAGCAGCTTGGAGGCGGGGACGAACACCGGGGAGCTGTTTTTT.

V gene TRBV7-9 combines with J gene TRBJ2-2; D is unresolved. This CDR3 region has 17 residues. The ends were cut back, 2 bases at V and 2 bases at J, with 15 bases in the middle. Germline CDR1 and CDR2: SEHNR and FQNEAQ (reference sequence). CDR3 amino acids: CASSLKFETTNTGELFF. In nucleotides, the CDR3 is TGTGCCAGCAGCTTAAAATTTGAGACAACCAACACCGGGGAGCTGTTTTTT.

The count of this clone is one. J is TRBJ2-7 and V is TRBV6-5, with D possibly TRBD2 on 5 matching bases. The germline gives CDR1 MNHEY, CDR2 SVGAGI. V was shortened by 5 bases and J by 3 bases, with 14 bases between the two germline ends. CDR3 length equals 14 residues. The CDR3 reads CASSPHGGGYEQYF. CDR3 nucleotides: TGTGCCAGCAGTCCGCATGGCGGAGGCTACGAGCAGTACTTC.

The chain is built from TRBV28 and TRBJ1-1; D possibly corresponds to TRBD1 (6 bases). Germline V gene sequence: CDR1 MDHEN, CDR2 SYDVKM. The CDR3 consists of 12 residues. V lost 2 bases and J lost 11, with 12 bases in between. The CDR3 nucleotides read TGTGCCAGCAGTTTACCGGGGGCTTCGGCTTTCTTT. It codes for CASSLPGASAFF.